This record covers a single T cell receptor (beta chain). The antigen is not known. The sample originates from a study of cytomegalovirus exposure and HLA in healthy donors. Per the germline V gene, CDR1 is MDHEN and CDR2 is SYDVKM. V lost 5 bases and J lost 1, with 18 bases in between. CDR3 length: 16 residues. The primer mix had 60 Vbeta and 13 Jbeta primers. The protocol was immunoSEQ multiplex PCR, while the TCRdb copy is restricted to in-frame clones and leaves out a portion. The data contain about 130,000 clones, roughly 80% of them seen just once; the ten biggest clones take up roughly 1.1%. Study-wide results and caveats: Earlier analysis looked at TCR beta V segments, and most were productive about 87% or about 30% of the time. The investigators catalogued 150 to 200 TCR beta chains as cytomegalovirus-associated. Immune exposure data for these donors was limited to CMV serostatus. Among the CMV-associated chains, a few were confirmed in vitro as specific for CMV antigens.

The rearrangement links TRBV28 to TRBJ2-7; possibly TRBD2 for D (6 bases). The sequenced material came from PBMCs. The sequence was collected from a boy aged 5-17 years in good health and CMV-seronegative. The CDR3 DNA reads as TGTGCCAGCAGTCCTCAGAGGGACTCGACTTCCTACGAGCAGTACTTC. This gives the protein CASSPQRDSTSYEQYF.